Shown below are 27 T cell receptor beta chains from a single sample sequenced in a study of post-analysis software for immune sequencing data (dated by TCRdb to 2014 to 2015). The library was obtained by PCR. These reads were obtained on an Illumina HiSeq 2500. To reduce PCR and sequencing biases, unique molecular identifiers were incorporated into the TCR beta cDNA libraries. TCRdb reprocessing: public reads trimmed at Q25 with fastp, clones called with MiXCR, in-frame beta chains kept. Every entry covers one CDR3 protein and lists the most common genes and DNA from its rows. This sample gives 820,000 or so distinct CDR3 sequences in total; about 50% of them show up just once. Approximately 4.5% of the sample comes from the top ten. Their cognate antigens are unknown. What the study reported, not specific to this receptor: Patients showed significantly higher frequencies than controls for about 5 TRBV segments, among them TRBV5-6, TRBV5-1 and TRBV20-1.

The specimen was blood. All receptors derive from a girl between 10 and 17 years old with multiple sclerosis.

Of note for this clonotype: A read error is possible here, since a much larger clone lies one base away. The chain couples TRBV24-1 to TRBJ2-3, with 8 bases lining up with TRBD1. The trim removed 9 bases at V and 4 bases at J, leaving 2 bases unmatched. The germline gives CDR1 KGHDR, CDR2 SFDVKD. This CDR3 is built from 12 residues. CDR3 sequence: CATGQGPDTQYF. The CDR3 bases are TGTGCCACCGGACAGGGCCCAGATACGCAGTATTTT.

The chain links TRBV15 to TRBJ1-5; possible D gene TRBD1, 5 bases. Germline assignment: CDR1 LNHNV and CDR2 YYDKDF (reference sequence). Trimming cost V 1 base and J 6 bases, with 7 bases left between them. This CDR3 is built from 13 residues. This CDR3 reads CATSRGGVQPQHF. DNA for the CDR3: TGTGCCACCAGCAGAGGAGGGGTTCAGCCCCAGCATTTT.

This chain connects TRBV9 to TRBJ2-3; weak D call: TRBD2 (5 bases). The CDR3 has 12 residues. Trimming removed 4 bases at V and 8 bases at J, with 11 bases between. CDR1 and CDR2 (germline): SGDLS, YYNGEE. CDR3 sequence: CASSPDAGTQYF. CDR3 in DNA: TGTGCCAGCAGCCCTGACGCGGGTACGCAGTATTTT.

The chain joins TRBV15 to TRBJ2-1, with 10 nucleotides matching TRBD2. The CDR3 sequence is 16 residues long. Germline V gene sequence: CDR1 LNHNV, CDR2 YYDKDF (reference sequence). J lost 4 bases, V lost 3 bases, and 6 bases had no gene match. The CDR3 region is CATSSPGTSAYNEQFF. The CDR3 region has the DNA TGTGCCACCAGCAGCCCGGGGACTAGCGCTTACAATGAGCAGTTCTTC.

V usage is TRBV9 and J usage is TRBJ2-2; the match to TRBD1 covers 9 bases. Germline CDR1 reads SGDLS; CDR2 reads YYNGEE. The CDR3 consists of 16 residues. J lost 4 bases, V lost 2 bases, and 6 bases had no gene match. CDR3 bases: TGTGCCAGCAGCGTCTCACAGGGGGCAGGCACCGGGGAGCTGTTTTTT. Its protein product is CASSVSQGAGTGELFF.

The chain links TRBV5-1 to TRBJ2-1; D is unresolved. The CDR3 consists of 12 residues. Per germline, CDR1 SGHRS and CDR2 YFSETQ. Between the trimmed V and J ends, which lost 4 bases and 7 bases, there was a span of 9 bases. The CDR3, as DNA: TGCGCCAGCAGCGAATCTGTGAATGAGCAGTTCTTC. Residues: CASSESVNEQFF.

The chain has TRBV5-1 and TRBJ1-5; D is unclear. Germline CDR1 and CDR2: SGHRS and YFSETQ. This CDR3 comprises 15 residues. V dropped 2 bases and J dropped 1 base, with 10 bases sitting between them. The CDR3 loop reads CASSFEDGSNQPQHF. As DNA, the CDR3 is TGCGCCAGCAGCTTCGAGGACGGGAGCAATCAGCCCCAGCATTTT.

This rearrangement joins TRBV7-8 to TRBJ2-5; no clear D gene. CDR3 length: 14 residues. V shed 1 base and J shed 5 bases, with 11 bases lying between them. The germline V gene has CDR1 SGHVS and CDR2 FQNEAQ. The CDR3: CASSLVPGTETQYF. The CDR3 coding sequence is TGTGCCAGCAGCTTAGTTCCGGGTACGGAGACCCAGTACTTC.

The sample holds one count of this clonotype. The chain has TRBV12-3 or TRBV12-4 and TRBJ2-3, with a weak D call TRBD2 (6 bases). The CDR3 spans 15 residues. Deletions cut 7 bases from V and 3 bases from J, with 17 bases between. CDR3 sequence reads: CASTPEGERTDTQYF. Here the CDR3 DNA reads TGTGCCAGCACCCCGGAGGGAGAGAGGACAGATACGCAGTATTTT.

This chain joins TRBV20-1 and TRBJ2-5; 11 bases map to TRBD2. CDR3 size: 15 residues. Germline CDR1 and CDR2: DFQATT and SNEGSKA (reference sequence). Trimming cost V 3 bases and J 0 bases; bases outside gene matches: 3. The CDR3 nucleotides read TGCAGTGCTAGCCCACTAGCGGGGGACCAAGAGACCCAGTACTTC. Translating it yields CSASPLAGDQETQYF.

V and J are TRBV5-1 and TRBJ2-7; 15 bases align to TRBD2. CDR1 is SGHRS and CDR2 is YFSETQ in the germline V gene. The CDR3 is made up of 15 amino acids. Trimming at V came to 0 bases and at J to 6 bases, leaving 1 base not matched to a gene. The CDR3 spells CASSLAGLAGGEQYF. The CDR3 DNA follows: TGCGCCAGCAGCTTGGCGGGACTAGCGGGAGGCGAGCAGTACTTC.

The rearrangement uses TRBV11-2 and TRBJ2-7, with 9 bases that match TRBD1. Germline V gene data show CDR1 as SGHAT and CDR2 as FQNNGV. V trimming: 7 bases; J trimming: 6 bases; junction bases outside the gene matches: 16. The CDR3 is 16 amino acids. The CDR3 is CASTRTGDPRGSEQYF. The CDR3 DNA is TGTGCCAGCACCCGGACAGGGGACCCCCGAGGGAGCGAGCAGTACTTC.

This CDR3 is CASSLDYNGETQYF. DNA for the CDR3: TGCGCCAGCAGCTTGGACTATAACGGGGAGACCCAGTACTTC. The gene calls are TRBV5-1 and TRBJ2-5; D unclear. The CDR3 spans 14 residues. Between the trimmed V and J ends, which lost 0 bases and 5 bases, there was a span of 11 bases. CDR1 SGHRS and CDR2 YFSETQ come from the germline V gene.

The V gene is TRBV10-3, the J gene TRBJ2-1; 9 bases fit TRBD2. In germline, CDR1 is ENHRY, CDR2 SYGVKD. The CDR3 spans 15 residues. With V trimmed by 7 bases and J by 5 bases, 9 bases remained unmatched. The CDR3 DNA reads TGTGCCATCAAGGGGGGGACTAGCCCCCACAATGAGCAGTTCTTC. Translation gives CAIKGGTSPHNEQFF.

This clonotype has only one observation. The genes are TRBV12-5 and TRBJ1-1; 7 bases are a match to TRBD1. The J segment lost 0 bases and the V segment lost 1 base, leaving 2 bases of the junction unmatched. This CDR3 spans 15 amino acids. Germline CDR1 is LGHNT and CDR2 is FRNRAP. CDR3 nucleotides: TGTGCTAGTGGTTTGGGGGGACAGCTGAACACTGAAGCTTTCTTT. Amino acid sequence: CASGLGGQLNTEAFF.

The chain couples TRBV4-1 to TRBJ2-5, with D hard to call. Germline V lookup: CDR1 MGHRA, CDR2 YSYEKL. Trimming left V 2 bases short and J 2 bases short, with 9 bases between. The CDR3 runs 14 residues. As DNA, the CDR3 is TGCGCCAGCAGCCAACCGTGGCAGCAAGAGACCCAGTACTTC. This translates into CASSQPWQQETQYF.

V gene TRBV9 combines with J gene TRBJ1-2; 8 positions agree with TRBD1. The germline V gene encodes CDR1 SGDLS and CDR2 YYNGEE. The CDR3 has 15 residues. V shed 0 bases and J 3 bases; nucleotides not matched to a gene: 4. DNA of the CDR3: TGTGCCAGCAGCGTAGAGCAGGGGGCTGACTATGGCTACACCTTC. This gives the protein CASSVEQGADYGYTF.

This clonotype was found once. V is TRBV20-1 and J is TRBJ2-6; D ambiguous. Germline values: CDR1 DFQATT, CDR2 SNEGSKA (reference sequence). The CDR3 totals 16 residues. Trimming stripped 0 bases from V and 0 bases from J, with 9 bases between. The CDR3 sequence: CSARDQSNSGANVLTF. CDR3 coding DNA: TGCAGTGCTAGAGATCAGTCCAACTCTGGGGCCAACGTCCTGACTTTC.

The CDR3, as DNA: TGCGCCAGCAGCGAGGGACAGGGAGTCGGAAAACTGTTTTTT. Amino acids: CASSEGQGVGKLFF. This chain joins TRBV5-1 and TRBJ1-4; 9 bases line up with TRBD1. The germline V gene encodes CDR1 SGHRS and CDR2 YFSETQ. V trimming: 4 bases; J trimming: 10 bases; junction bases outside the gene matches: 8. The CDR3 length is 14 residues.

V gene TRBV7-9 combines with J gene TRBJ2-7; the match to TRBD1 covers 7 bases. The CDR3 has 17 residues. The ends lost 3 bases at V and 3 bases at J; junction bases unmatched: 14. Germline CDR1 SEHNR, CDR2 FQNEAQ (reference sequence). Here the CDR3 reads CASSLALPIRTGYEQYF. The DNA for the CDR3 is TGTGCCAGCAGCTTGGCTCTCCCGATACGGACAGGCTACGAGCAGTACTTC.

This chain uses TRBV20-1 with TRBJ2-7; 12 bases match TRBD2. Trimming cost V 1 base and J 5 bases; bases outside gene matches: 3. CDR3 length: 14 amino acids. Germline CDR1 reads DFQATT; CDR2 reads SNEGSKA (reference sequence). The CDR3 DNA reads as TGCAGTGCTAGAGTGACTAGCGGGGGAAACGAGCAGTACTTC. This gives the protein CSARVTSGGNEQYF.

The rearrangement joins TRBV5-6 to TRBJ2-7; 7 positions match TRBD2. The assigned J gene may be wrong: the sequence end matches TRBJ2-5 better. CDR3 size: 15 residues. Per germline, CDR1 SGHDT and CDR2 YYEEEE. CDR3 in amino acids: CASSLGTRMWETQYF. The CDR3 nucleotides are TGTGCCAGCAGCTTGGGGACTAGGATGTGGGAGACCCAGTACTTC.

The J gene is TRBJ1-5, the V gene TRBV7-8; maybe TRBD1 (5 bases). This CDR3 has 17 amino acids. Germline CDR1 is SGHVS and CDR2 is FQNEAQ. Trimming shortened V by 1 base and J by 7 bases, and 20 bases separated the two germline ends. The CDR3 is CASSLVGAGLRRQPQHF. In DNA form, the CDR3 reads TGTGCCAGCAGCTTAGTTGGGGCGGGACTGAGGAGACAGCCCCAGCATTTT.

This clonotype turned up a few times. The chain recombines TRBV20-1 with TRBJ2-5; TRBD1 matches at 8 bases. Unmatched junction bases numbered 19, after V lost 2 bases and J lost 5 bases. The germline CDR1 and CDR2 sequences are DFQATT and SNEGSKA (reference sequence). The CDR3 runs to 18 residues. The CDR3 DNA is TGCAGTGCTAGATCTGGGGGGAGCCAGGACAGGGCTACGGAGACCCAGTACTTC. Amino acids: CSARSGGSQDRATETQYF.

This rearrangement joins TRBV6-5 to TRBJ2-3; D is undetermined. This CDR3 comprises 15 residues. From germline, CDR1 is MNHEY and CDR2 SVGAGI. Trimming removed 6 bases at V and 0 bases at J, with 13 bases between. The CDR3 reads CASSLLTASTDTQYF. In nucleotides, the CDR3 is TGTGCCAGCAGCTTACTCACAGCTAGCACAGATACGCAGTATTTT.

This clonotype was counted only a few times. The CDR3: CASSKGTGVNSPLHF. The CDR3 DNA is TGTGCCAGCAGCAAAGGGACAGGGGTTAATTCACCCCTCCACTTT. This chain connects TRBV12-3 or TRBV12-4 to TRBJ1-6; 10 nucleotides agree with TRBD1. Trimming at V came to 6 bases and at J to 6 bases, leaving 5 bases not matched to a gene. CDR3 size: 15 residues.

The table lists this clonotype with a few counts. The chain has TRBV12-3 or TRBV12-4 and TRBJ2-7; possibly TRBD1 or TRBD2 for D (5 bases each). With 7 bases removed from V and 0 bases from J, the gap between germline ends came to 16 bases. The CDR3 contains 15 residues. The DNA of the CDR3 is TGTGCCAGCACCTTATGGGGGTCGCTCTCCTACGAGCAGTACTTC. Its protein is CASTLWGSLSYEQYF.